This T cell receptor beta chain came from a study of shared T cell receptors in the human thymus. The CDR3 extends over 16 amino acids. Measured with immunoSEQ multiplex PCR; TCRdb has only the in-frame clones, and not every one. The sample includes roughly 700,000 clones, approximately 90% of them seen just once. In addition, the sample was reused for a study of human thymus T cells. From that report: It was healthy Finnish infants having corrective surgery for congenital heart defects who were the donors. The thymus was resected at corrective cardiac surgery. Thymic and blood repertoires appeared to display a bias in their usage of V and J genes. What related research reported was that thymic repertoires overlapped highly among unrelated individuals.

The chain carries TRBV21-1 and TRBJ2-7; the table gives TRBD2 as D, unverified against the DNA. TRBV21-1 has pseudogene status. The TCR was taken from a boy in the first two years of life with a congenital heart defect. Source material: thymocytes. In DNA, the CDR3 is TGTGCCAGCAGCAGGCGGGCCCCCGGCGGATCCTACGAGCAGTACTTC. Its protein is CASSRRAPGGSYEQYF.